Below, 13 T cell receptor beta chains from the same sample are listed, as sequenced in a study of TIL therapy for anti-PD-1-resistant metastatic lung cancer. The immunoSEQ assay was v3. Sequencing was performed with immunoSEQ multiplex PCR; in TCRdb, only in-frame clones are kept and a portion is missing. The sample contains about 21,000 clones, more than 60% of which appear only once. As for time point: pre-treatment sample, taken before nivolumab and TIL therapy. The sequencing used blood, collected at baseline. The source of these receptors is a person aged 25-85 years with non-small cell lung cancer.

V is TRBV21-1 and J is TRBJ2-2; the table's TRBD1 call for D was not verified on the DNA. TRBV21-1 is deemed a pseudogene. This CDR3 is built from 18 residues. CDR3 DNA: TGTGCCAGCAGCGAAAGGGAGGGGACAGGGATCAACACCGGGGAGCTGTTTTTT. This sequence encodes CASSEREGTGINTGELFF.

The J gene is TRBJ1-2, the V gene TRBV5-4, with D uncertain. V lost 5 bases and J lost 0, with 11 bases in between. CDR1 and CDR2 (germline): SGHNT, YYREEE (reference sequence). The CDR3 spans 14 residues. Written as DNA, the CDR3 is TGTGCCAGCAGACCGCAGACTCCTAACTATGGCTACACCTTC. Protein sequence: CASRPQTPNYGYTF.

In this sample, this clone turned up once. The rearrangement links TRBV28 to TRBJ2-7, with 8 bases matching TRBD2. Germline loops: CDR1 MDHEN, CDR2 SYDVKM. CDR3 length: 15 residues. The V segment lost 6 bases and the J segment 4 bases; nucleotides outside the gene matches: 11. CDR3 nucleotide sequence: TGTGCCAGCAGCCACACTAGCGGTTTAGCTTACGAGCAGTACTTC. Protein sequence: CASSHTSGLAYEQYF.

The chain employs TRBV5-1 and TRBJ2-7, with D possibly matching TRBD1 (6 bases). This CDR3 is 14 amino acids long. V was clipped by 3 bases and J by 0 bases, with 10 bases between them. CDR1 and CDR2 (germline): SGHRS, YFSETQ. The CDR3 loop is CASSSGTLSYEQYF. The CDR3 nucleotides read TGCGCCAGCAGCTCCGGGACACTCTCCTACGAGCAGTACTTC.

The chain has TRBV5-1 and TRBJ1-1; D may be TRBD1 (5 bases). Germline-derived CDR1 and CDR2 are SGHRS and YFSETQ. The CDR3 contains 14 residues. V gave up 3 bases and J gave up 1 base, with 10 bases separating them. The CDR3: CASSWGDGNTEAFF. The CDR3 coding sequence is TGCGCCAGCAGCTGGGGGGACGGGAACACTGAAGCTTTCTTT.

This clone occurred once. The chain links TRBV9 to TRBJ1-2; D gene uncertain. Between the trimmed V and J ends, which lost 0 bases and 6 bases, there was a span of 12 bases. CDR1 is SGDLS and CDR2 is YYNGEE in the germline V gene. This CDR3 is 14 amino acids long. In nucleotides, the CDR3 is TGTGCCAGCAGCGTAGGCCCCGAAAGGGATGGCTACACCTTC. This translates into CASSVGPERDGYTF. The entire variable domain, with the rest obtained from reference TRBV9 and TRBJ1-2, is as follows: DSGVTQTPKHLITATGQRVTLRCSPRSGDLSVYWYQQSLDQGLQFLIQYYNGEERAKGNILERFSAQQFPDLHSELNLSSLELGDSALYFCASSVGPERDGYTFGSGTRLTVV.

The chain joins TRBV6-1 to TRBJ2-1; D is undetermined. CDR3 length equals 15 residues. The germline V and J ends were trimmed by 0 bases and 1 base, with 7 bases remaining between them. Germline-derived CDR1 and CDR2 are MNHNS and SASEGT. CDR3 sequence: CASSEAPLSYNEQFF. The DNA for the CDR3 is TGTGCCAGCAGTGAAGCACCCTTGTCCTACAATGAGCAGTTCTTC.

The V gene is TRBV29-1, the J gene TRBJ1-6, with a possible D match to TRBD1 (5 bases). Germline CDR1 and CDR2: SQVTM and ANQGSEA. The V and J ends lost 4 bases and 10 bases respectively, with 20 bases between them. This CDR3 contains 15 residues. The DNA of the CDR3 is TGCAGCGTTGGGGGGTTAGTGCAGGGAGGCTCACCCCTCCACTTT. The encoded protein is CSVGGLVQGGSPLHF.

This chain links TRBV6-5 with TRBJ2-7; D ambiguous. The CDR3 sequence is 14 residues long. V lost 6 bases, J lost 2 bases, and 14 bases lay in between. Germline V lookup: CDR1 MNHEY, CDR2 SVGAGI. The CDR3 region has the DNA TGTGCCAGCAGCCCCGGACGACGGACCTACGAGCAGTACTTC. This sequence encodes CASSPGRRTYEQYF.

The chain carries TRBV28 and TRBJ2-2; 7 bases fit TRBD1. Germline trimming cut 2 bases from V and 12 bases from J; bases unmatched to any gene: 6. This CDR3 comprises 13 residues. Germline CDR1 and CDR2: MDHEN and SYDVKM. The CDR3 DNA reads TGTGCCAGCAGTTTAGGAGACAGGGTGAAGCTGTTTTTT. It is translated as CASSLGDRVKLFF.

The chain carries TRBV9 and TRBJ2-2, with 8 bases lining up with TRBD2. The V gene's germline CDR1 is SGDLS and CDR2 YYNGEE. The CDR3 has 16 residues. V dropped 0 bases and J dropped 4; count of bases not matched to a gene: 5. CDR3 protein: CASSVGAGVSTGELFF. CDR3 DNA sequence: TGTGCCAGCAGCGTAGGAGCGGGGGTGAGCACCGGGGAGCTGTTTTTT.

J is TRBJ2-5 and V is TRBV6-6, with 7 bases lining up with TRBD1. Germline V gene sequence: CDR1 MNHNY, CDR2 SVGAGI (reference sequence). The CDR3 has 14 amino acids. The ends lost 0 bases at V and 11 bases at J; junction bases unmatched: 9. The DNA of the CDR3 is TGTGCCAGCAGTTACTCGGGGACAGCCGCTAAGCAGTACTTC. It specifies CASSYSGTAAKQYF.

The chain has TRBV29-1 and TRBJ1-4, with D perhaps matching TRBD1 (5 bases). The CDR3 extends over 13 amino acids. CDR1 is SQVTM, CDR2 ANQGSEA, per germline. With 4 bases removed from V and 7 bases from J, the gap between germline ends came to 13 bases. DNA of the CDR3: TGCAGCGTTGCCGGGGCGGTAGGTGAAAAACTGTTTTTT. This encodes CSVAGAVGEKLFF.